This T cell receptor beta chain appears in the sequencing data of a study of OX40 agonist ivuxolimab in advanced cancers. The germline gives CDR1 MNHEY, CDR2 SVGAGI. The CDR3 runs to 12 residues. Trimming shortened V by 6 bases and J by 8 bases, and 13 bases separated the two germline ends. Prior autoimmune disease or systemic immunosuppression barred patients. On this clone: The antigen is undetermined.

Study results and caveats: CD4+ T cells averaged fewer expanded clones than CD8+ T cells.

Data came from immunoSEQ multiplex PCR; TCRdb stores just in-frame clones and leaves some out. The table lists just under 75,000 clones, about 94% of them singletons. This clonotype was obtained from an adult with an advanced solid tumor such as melanoma, head and neck, liver or kidney cancer. Here the sequenced sample was CD4+ or CD8+ T cells sorted from blood, taken in a trial of the OX40 agonist ivuxolimab. The J gene is TRBJ1-2, the V gene TRBV6-5; D is perhaps TRBD1 (5 bases). DNA for the CDR3: TGTGCCAGCAGCCGGCCGCAGGGAGGCTACACCTTC. It codes for CASSRPQGGYTF.